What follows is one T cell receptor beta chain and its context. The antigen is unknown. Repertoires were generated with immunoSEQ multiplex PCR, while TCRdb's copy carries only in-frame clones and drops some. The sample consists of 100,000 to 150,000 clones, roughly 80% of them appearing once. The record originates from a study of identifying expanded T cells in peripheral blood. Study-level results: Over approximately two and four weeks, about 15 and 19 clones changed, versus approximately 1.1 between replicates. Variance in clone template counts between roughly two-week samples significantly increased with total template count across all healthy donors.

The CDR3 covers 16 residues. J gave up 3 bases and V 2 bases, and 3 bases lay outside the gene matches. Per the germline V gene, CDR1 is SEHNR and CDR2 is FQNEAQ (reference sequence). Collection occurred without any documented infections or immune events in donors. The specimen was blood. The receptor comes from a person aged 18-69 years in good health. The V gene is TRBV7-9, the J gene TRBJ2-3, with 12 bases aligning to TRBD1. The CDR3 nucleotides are TGTGCCAGCAGCTTACCGGGACAGGGGGCTACAGATACGCAGTATTTT. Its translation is CASSLPGQGATDTQYF.